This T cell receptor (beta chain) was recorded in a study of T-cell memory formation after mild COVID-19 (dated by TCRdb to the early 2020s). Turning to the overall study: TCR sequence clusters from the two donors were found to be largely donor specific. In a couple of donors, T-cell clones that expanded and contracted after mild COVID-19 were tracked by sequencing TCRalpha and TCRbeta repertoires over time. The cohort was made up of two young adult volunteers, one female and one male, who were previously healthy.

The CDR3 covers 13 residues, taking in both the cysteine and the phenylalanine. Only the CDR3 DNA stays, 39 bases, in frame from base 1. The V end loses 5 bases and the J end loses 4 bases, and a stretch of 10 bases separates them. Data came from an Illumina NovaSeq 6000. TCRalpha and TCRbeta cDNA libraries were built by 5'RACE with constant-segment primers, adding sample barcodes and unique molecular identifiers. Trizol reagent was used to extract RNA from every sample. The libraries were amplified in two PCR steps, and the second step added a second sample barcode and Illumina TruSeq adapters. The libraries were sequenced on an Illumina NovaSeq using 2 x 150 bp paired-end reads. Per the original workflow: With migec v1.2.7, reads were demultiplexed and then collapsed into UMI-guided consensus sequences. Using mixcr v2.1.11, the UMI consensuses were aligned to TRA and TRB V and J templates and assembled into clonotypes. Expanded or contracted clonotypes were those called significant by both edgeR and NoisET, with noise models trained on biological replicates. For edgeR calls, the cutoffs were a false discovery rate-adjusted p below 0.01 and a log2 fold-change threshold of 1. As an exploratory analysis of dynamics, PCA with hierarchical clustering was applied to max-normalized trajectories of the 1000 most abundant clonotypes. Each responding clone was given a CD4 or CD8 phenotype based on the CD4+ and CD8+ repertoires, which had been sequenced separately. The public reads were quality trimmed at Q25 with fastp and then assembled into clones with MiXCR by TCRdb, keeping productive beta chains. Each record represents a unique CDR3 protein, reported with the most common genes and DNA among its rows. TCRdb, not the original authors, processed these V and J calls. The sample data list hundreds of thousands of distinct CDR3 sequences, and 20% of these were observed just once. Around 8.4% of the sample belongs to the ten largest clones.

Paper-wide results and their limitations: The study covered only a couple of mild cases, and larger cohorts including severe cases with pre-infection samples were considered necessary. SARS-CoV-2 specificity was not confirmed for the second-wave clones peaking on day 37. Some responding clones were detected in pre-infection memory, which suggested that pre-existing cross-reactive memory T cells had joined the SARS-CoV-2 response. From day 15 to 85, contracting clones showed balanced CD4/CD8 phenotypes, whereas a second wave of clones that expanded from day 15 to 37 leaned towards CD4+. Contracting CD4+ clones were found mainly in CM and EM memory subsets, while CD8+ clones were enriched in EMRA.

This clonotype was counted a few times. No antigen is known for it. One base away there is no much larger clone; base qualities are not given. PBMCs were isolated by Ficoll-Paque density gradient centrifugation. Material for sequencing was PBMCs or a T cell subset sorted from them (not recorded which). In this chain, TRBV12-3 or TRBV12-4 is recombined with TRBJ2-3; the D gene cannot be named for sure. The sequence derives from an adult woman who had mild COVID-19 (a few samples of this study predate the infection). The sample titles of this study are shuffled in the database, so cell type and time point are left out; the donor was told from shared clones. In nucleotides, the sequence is TGTGCCAGCAGTATAAGGCAAGCAGATACGCAGTATTTT. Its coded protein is CASSIRQADTQYF.